This TCR beta chain was profiled in a study of T cell repertoires in cytomegalovirus infection. Study as a whole: Epitope selection comprised recently identified HLA-C-restricted CMV epitopes and well-studied HLA-B-restricted CMV epitopes. Based on public TCR beta signatures, there were indications of CMV infection and of a matching HLA type.

Regarding the study as a whole: It was HLA-C-restricted CMV-specific TCR beta clonotypes that dominated the response ex vivo.

Comments on this clonotype: Its antigen is currently unknown.

TCRdb reprocessed the reads with MiXCR, giving one entry per CDR3 protein. The data hold hundreds of thousands of distinct CDR3 sequences, with about a third observed a single time. Germline V gene sequence: CDR1 MGHRA, CDR2 YSYEKL. V was shortened by 2 bases and J by 5 bases, with 9 bases between the two germline ends. The CDR3 has 13 amino acids. V gene TRBV4-1 combines with J gene TRBJ1-2, with D maybe TRBD1 (5 bases). The specimen was cultured CD8+ T cells from PBMCs, collected from culture after CMV antigen stimulation. The receptor's source is a human donor in good health (CMV status not recorded). Some clones in this sample may be carry-over from other donors' samples. The CDR3 loop reads CASSQLGEYGYTF. The CDR3 coding sequence is TGCGCCAGCAGCCAACTAGGGGAATATGGCTACACCTTC.